This section outlines one T cell receptor (beta chain) sequence together with its context. Antigen unknown. TCRdb passed the 5' RACE reads through MiXCR, listing each CDR3 protein once. The sample has about 400,000 distinct CDR3 sequences, roughly 18% seen once. The data belong to a study of T-cell memory formation after mild COVID-19. Study-level results: Clones that contracted clustered mainly in CM and EM if CD4+ and in EMRA if CD8+.

The sequence was collected from a man between 18 and 35 years old who had mild COVID-19 (a few samples of this study predate the infection). Cell type and time point are not known. Sequencing was carried out using PBMCs or a T cell subset sorted from them (not recorded which).

The CDR3, as DNA: TGTGCCAGCAGCCCCTCTACTAGTCCCACAGATACGCAGTATTTT. Translating it yields CASSPSTSPTDTQYF. This sequence joins TRBV7-3 and TRBJ2-3, with D perhaps TRBD2 (5 bases). Germline lookup yields CDR1 SGHTA and CDR2 FQGTGA. Trimming removed 5 bases at V and 2 bases at J, with 14 bases between. CDR3 size: 15 residues. Drawing the rest from reference TRBV7-3 and TRBJ2-3, the complete variable domain is GAGVSQTPSNKVTEKGKYVELRCDPISGHTALYWYRQSLGQGPEFLIYFQGTGAADDSGLPNDRFFAVRPEGSVSTLKIQRTERGDSAVYLCASSPSTSPTDTQYFGPGTRLTVL.